This T cell receptor (beta chain) was identified during a study of shared clonotypes between healthy human individuals. Overall study findings and caveats: Inspection by rarefaction showed sorted-subset sequencing to be incomplete despite large depth.

Every donor, a Caucasian adult, lived in Nashville, Tennessee. This CDR3 spans 14 amino acids. CDR1 MNHNS and CDR2 SASEGT come from the germline V gene. Trimming removed 6 bases from V and 7 bases from J, with 16 bases in between. On this clone: What it binds is unknown.

The repertoire was sequenced with immunoSEQ multiplex PCR; TCRdb's copy has only in-frame clones and lacks some. The table lists roughly 400,000 clones, roughly 96% of them singletons, with more than 0.3% in the top ten. The sequence was obtained from a young man in good health. Sequencing was performed on memory CD8+ T cells sorted from blood. Regarding subset: CD45RO+ cells pooled with CCR7-negative TemRA cells. The rearrangement links TRBV6-1 to TRBJ1-5; D perhaps matches TRBD1 (6 bases). CDR3 amino acids: CASRDRSWGQPQHF. CDR3 in DNA: TGTGCCAGCAGAGACAGGTCGTGGGGCCAGCCCCAGCATTTT.